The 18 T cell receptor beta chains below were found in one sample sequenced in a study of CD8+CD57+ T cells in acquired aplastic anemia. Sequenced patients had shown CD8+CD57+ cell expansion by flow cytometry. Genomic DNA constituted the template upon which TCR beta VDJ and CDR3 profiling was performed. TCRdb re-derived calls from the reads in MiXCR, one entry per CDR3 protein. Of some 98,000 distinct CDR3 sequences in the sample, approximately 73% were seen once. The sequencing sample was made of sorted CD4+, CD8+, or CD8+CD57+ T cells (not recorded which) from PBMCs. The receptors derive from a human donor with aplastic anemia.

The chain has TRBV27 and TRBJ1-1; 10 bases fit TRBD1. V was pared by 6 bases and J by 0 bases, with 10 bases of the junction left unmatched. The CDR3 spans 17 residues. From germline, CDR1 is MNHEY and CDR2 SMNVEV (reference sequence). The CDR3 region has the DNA TGTGCCAGCAGCCCTATCGGGGACAGGGGCCTGAACACTGAAGCTTTCTTT. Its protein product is CASSPIGDRGLNTEAFF.

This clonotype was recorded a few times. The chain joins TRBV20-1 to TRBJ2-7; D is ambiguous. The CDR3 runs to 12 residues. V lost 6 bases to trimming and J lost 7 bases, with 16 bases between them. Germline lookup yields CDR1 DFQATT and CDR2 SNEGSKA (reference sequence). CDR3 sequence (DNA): TGCAGTGCCGGTAGGGCTAGTATTGAGCAGTACTTC. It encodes CSAGRASIEQYF.

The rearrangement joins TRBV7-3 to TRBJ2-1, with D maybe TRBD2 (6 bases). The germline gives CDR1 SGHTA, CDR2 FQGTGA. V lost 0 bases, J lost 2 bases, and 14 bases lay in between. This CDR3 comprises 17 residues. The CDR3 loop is CASSLTGGPAAYNEQFF. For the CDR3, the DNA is TGTGCCAGCAGCTTAACGGGGGGTCCCGCCGCCTACAATGAGCAGTTCTTC.

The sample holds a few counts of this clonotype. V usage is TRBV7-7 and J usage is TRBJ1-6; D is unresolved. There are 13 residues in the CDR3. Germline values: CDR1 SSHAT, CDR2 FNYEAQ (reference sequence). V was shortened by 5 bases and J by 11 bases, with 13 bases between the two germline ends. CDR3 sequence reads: CASSMTLTAPLHF. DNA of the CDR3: TGTGCCAGCAGCATGACCCTAACGGCACCCCTCCACTTT. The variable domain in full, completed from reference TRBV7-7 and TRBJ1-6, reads GAGVSQSPRYKVTKRGQDVTLRCDPISSHATLYWYQQALGQGPEFLTYFNYEAQPDKSGLPSDRFSAERPEGSISTLTIQRTEQRDSAMYRCASSMTLTAPLHFGNGTRLTVT.

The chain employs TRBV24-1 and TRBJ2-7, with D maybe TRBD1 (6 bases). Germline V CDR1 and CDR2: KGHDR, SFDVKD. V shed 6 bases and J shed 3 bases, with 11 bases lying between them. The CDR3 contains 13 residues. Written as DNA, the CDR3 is TGTGCCACCAGTTGGACAGCGATCTACGAGCAGTACTTC. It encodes CATSWTAIYEQYF.

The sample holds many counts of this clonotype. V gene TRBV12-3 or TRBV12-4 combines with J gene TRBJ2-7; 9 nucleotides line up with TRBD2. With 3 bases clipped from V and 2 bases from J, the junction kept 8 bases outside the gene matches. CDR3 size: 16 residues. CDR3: CASSFPSASGTYEQYF. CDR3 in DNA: TGTGCCAGCAGTTTTCCGTCGGCTAGCGGGACCTACGAGCAGTACTTC.

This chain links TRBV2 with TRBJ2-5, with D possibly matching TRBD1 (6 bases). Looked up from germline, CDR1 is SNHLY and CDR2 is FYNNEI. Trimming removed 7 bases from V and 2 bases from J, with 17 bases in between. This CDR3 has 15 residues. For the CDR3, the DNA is TGTGCCAGCAAGTCCCAGGGGCTTCCACAAGAGACCCAGTACTTC. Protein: CASKSQGLPQETQYF.

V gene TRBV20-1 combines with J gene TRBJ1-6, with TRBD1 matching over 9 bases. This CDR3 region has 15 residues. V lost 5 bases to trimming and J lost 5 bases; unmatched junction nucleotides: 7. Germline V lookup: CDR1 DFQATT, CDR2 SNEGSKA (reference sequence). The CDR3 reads CSAGPGQGDNSPLHF. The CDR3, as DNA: TGCAGTGCTGGACCGGGACAGGGCGATAATTCACCCCTCCACTTT.

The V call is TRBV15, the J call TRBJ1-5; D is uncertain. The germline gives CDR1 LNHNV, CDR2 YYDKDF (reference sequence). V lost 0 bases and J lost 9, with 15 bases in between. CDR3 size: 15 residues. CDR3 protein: CATSRDLMVPGPQHF. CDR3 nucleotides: TGTGCCACCAGCAGAGATCTGATGGTCCCGGGGCCCCAGCATTTT.

The CDR3, as DNA: TGTGCCAGCAGCTTAGAATACCAAGAGACCCAGTACTTC. Encoded protein: CASSLEYQETQYF. The chain carries TRBV5-4 and TRBJ2-5; D unresolved. Germline values: CDR1 SGHNT, CDR2 YYREEE (reference sequence). The CDR3 is 13 residues long. V dropped 2 bases and J dropped 0 bases, with 5 bases sitting between them. Full variable domain (remainder filled in from reference TRBV5-4 and TRBJ2-5): ETGVTQSPTHLIKTRGQQVTLRCSSQSGHNTVSWYQQALGQGPQFIFQYYREEENGRGNFPPRFSGLQFPNYSSELNVNALELDDSALYLCASSLEYQETQYFGPGTRLLVL.

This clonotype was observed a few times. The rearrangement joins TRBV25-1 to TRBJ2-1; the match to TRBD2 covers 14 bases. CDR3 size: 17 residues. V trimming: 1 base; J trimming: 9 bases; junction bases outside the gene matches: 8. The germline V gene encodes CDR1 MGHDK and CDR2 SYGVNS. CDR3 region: CASSESYRGLAGAEQFF. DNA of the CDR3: TGTGCCAGCAGTGAATCATACCGGGGACTAGCGGGGGCTGAGCAGTTCTTC. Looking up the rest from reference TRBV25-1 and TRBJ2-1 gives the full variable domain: EADIYQTPRYLVIGTGKKITLECSQTMGHDKMYWYQQDPGMELHLIHYSYGVNSTEKGDLSSESTVSRIRTEHFPLTLESARPSHTSQYLCASSESYRGLAGAEQFFGPGTRLTVL.

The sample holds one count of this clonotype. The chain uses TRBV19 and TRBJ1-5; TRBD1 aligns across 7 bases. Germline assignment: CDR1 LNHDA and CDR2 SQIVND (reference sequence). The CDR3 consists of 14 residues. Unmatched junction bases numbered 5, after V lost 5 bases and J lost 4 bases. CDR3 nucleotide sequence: TGTGCCAGTAGTCCAGGACAGGAAAATCAGCCCCAGCATTTT. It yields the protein CASSPGQENQPQHF.

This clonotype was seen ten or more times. The CDR3 spells CASGKGQKAFF. CDR3 bases: TGTGCCAGCGGGAAGGGACAGAAAGCTTTCTTT. The rearrangement joins TRBV9 to TRBJ1-1, with TRBD1 matching over 7 bases. Germline V gene sequence: CDR1 SGDLS, CDR2 YYNGEE. V dropped 7 bases and J dropped 9; count of bases not matched to a gene: 6. The CDR3 is 11 amino acids.

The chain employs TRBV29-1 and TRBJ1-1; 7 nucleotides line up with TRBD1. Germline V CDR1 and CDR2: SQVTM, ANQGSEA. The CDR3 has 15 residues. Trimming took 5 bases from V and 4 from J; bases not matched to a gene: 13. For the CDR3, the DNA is TGCAGCGTTATCGACAGGGAGTATGGGGGCACTGAAGCTTTCTTT. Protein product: CSVIDREYGGTEAFF.

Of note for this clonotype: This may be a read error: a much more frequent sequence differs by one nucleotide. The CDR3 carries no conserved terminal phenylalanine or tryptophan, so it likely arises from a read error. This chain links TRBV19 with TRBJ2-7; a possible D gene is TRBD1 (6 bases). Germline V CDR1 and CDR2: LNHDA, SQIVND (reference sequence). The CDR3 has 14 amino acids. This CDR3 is CASNIVWGRDEQYL. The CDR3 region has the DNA TGTGCCAGTAATATAGTCTGGGGGCGCGACGAGCAGTACCTC.

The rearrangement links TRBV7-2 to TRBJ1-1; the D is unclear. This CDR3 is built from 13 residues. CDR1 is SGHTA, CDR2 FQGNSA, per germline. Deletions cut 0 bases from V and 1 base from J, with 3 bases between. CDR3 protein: CASSLARNTEAFF. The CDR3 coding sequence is TGTGCCAGCAGCTTAGCCCGGAACACTGAAGCTTTCTTT.

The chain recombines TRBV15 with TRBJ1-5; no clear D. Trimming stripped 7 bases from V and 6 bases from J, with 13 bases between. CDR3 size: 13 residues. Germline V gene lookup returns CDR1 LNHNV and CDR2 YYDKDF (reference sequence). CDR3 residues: CATTHGFSQPQHF. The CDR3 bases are TGTGCCACCACTCATGGGTTCTCTCAGCCCCAGCATTTT.

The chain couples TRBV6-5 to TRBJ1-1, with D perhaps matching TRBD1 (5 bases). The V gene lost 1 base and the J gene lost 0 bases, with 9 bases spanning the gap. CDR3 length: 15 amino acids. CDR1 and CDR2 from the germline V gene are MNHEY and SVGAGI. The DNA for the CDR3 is TGTGCCAGCAGTTACTTTAGCAGGGTGAACACTGAAGCTTTCTTT. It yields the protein CASSYFSRVNTEAFF.